There are many counts of the clone carrying this T cell receptor beta chain. Its antigen is not identified. The protocol attached unique molecular identifiers to individual cDNA molecules. TCRdb re-called the 5' RACE reads with MiXCR, one entry per CDR3 protein. The table includes 75,000 to 90,000 distinct CDR3 sequences, about 13% detected once. The data originate from a study of early T cells in non-severe SARS-CoV-2 infection. Study background: Chains from this unsorted whole-blood bulk RNA could not be paired. Whole-study findings and limits: The study's VDJdb matching favored anti-spike CD8 responses and missed private and CD4 specificities.

The CDR3 spans 16 residues. Between the trimmed V and J ends, which lost 5 bases and 6 bases, there was a span of 21 bases. CDR1 and CDR2 (germline): MGHDK, SYGVNS. The chain links TRBV25-1 to TRBJ2-3, with D perhaps matching TRBD1 (6 bases). Specimen: whole blood. This receptor was obtained from an adult who was a healthcare worker with PCR-confirmed SARS-CoV-2 infection or an uninfected control (not recorded which). The CDR3 DNA is TGTGCCAGCAGTTTCCGGGACAAGGGTTTTGGGGATACGCAGTATTTT. Protein: CASSFRDKGFGDTQYF.